This TCR beta chain was captured in a study of blood T cell repertoires in COVID-19. In the study overall: Sources were T cells, B-cell-depleted T cells, or PBMCs; the material itself was cDNA or gDNA.

CDR1 and CDR2 (germline): MNHEY, SMNVEV (reference sequence). Deletions cut 5 bases from V and 2 bases from J, with 16 bases between. The CDR3 sequence is 15 residues long. Here immunoSEQ multiplex PCR was the method, and the copy in TCRdb shows in-frame clones only, minus some. The profile shows about 370,000 clones, 85% to 90% of them singletons. The participants were between about 18 and 90 years old and came from some 25 US areas. Specimen: PBMCs or T cells enriched from blood (not recorded which). The origin of this receptor is a man between 18 and 35 years old who had recovered from COVID-19. J is TRBJ2-7 and V is TRBV27, with D tentatively TRBD1 (5 bases). CDR3 DNA: TGTGCCAGCAGTGGACCTAGGAAAGGGGCCTACGAGCAGTACTTC. Protein product: CASSGPRKGAYEQYF.